This paragraph reports one T cell receptor (beta chain). Its antigen is undetermined. This sample is drawn from a study of cytotoxic CD8 clonotypes in ibrutinib-treated CLL. The germline gives CDR1 MRHNA, CDR2 SNTAGT. With 6 bases removed from V and 3 bases from J, the gap between germline ends came to 12 bases. This CDR3 comprises 14 residues. Depth targeted 1 in 200,000 to 1 in 1 million T cells, averaging 10x coverage per clonotype. Assay: immunoSEQ multiplex PCR; the TCRdb copy retains only in-frame clones and omits some. Found here are about 19,000 clones, around 85% of them singletons; the top ten hold 5% to 7%. Study results and limitations: At baseline, clonality was higher than in age-matched healthy donors and correlated with CD8+ counts.

This sequence originates from a human donor with chronic lymphocytic leukemia. Sequencing was performed on PBMCs, taken before ibrutinib treatment. The gene calls are TRBV6-4 and TRBJ1-5, with a tentative D call TRBD1 (5 bases). The CDR3 DNA follows: TGTGCCAGCAGCCCCCCAGGGATCAATCAGCCCCAGCATTTT. Its protein is CASSPPGINQPQHF.